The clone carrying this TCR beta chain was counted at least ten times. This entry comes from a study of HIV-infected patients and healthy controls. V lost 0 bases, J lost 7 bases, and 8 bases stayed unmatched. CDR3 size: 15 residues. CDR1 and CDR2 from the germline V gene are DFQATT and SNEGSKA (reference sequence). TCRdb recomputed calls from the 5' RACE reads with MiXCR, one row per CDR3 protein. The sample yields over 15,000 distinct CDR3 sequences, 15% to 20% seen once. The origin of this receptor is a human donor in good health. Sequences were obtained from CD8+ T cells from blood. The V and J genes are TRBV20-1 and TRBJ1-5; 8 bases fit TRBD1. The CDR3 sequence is CSARDSDRGGQPQHF. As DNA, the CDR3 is TGCAGTGCTAGAGATTCTGACAGGGGCGGGCAGCCCCAGCATTTT.